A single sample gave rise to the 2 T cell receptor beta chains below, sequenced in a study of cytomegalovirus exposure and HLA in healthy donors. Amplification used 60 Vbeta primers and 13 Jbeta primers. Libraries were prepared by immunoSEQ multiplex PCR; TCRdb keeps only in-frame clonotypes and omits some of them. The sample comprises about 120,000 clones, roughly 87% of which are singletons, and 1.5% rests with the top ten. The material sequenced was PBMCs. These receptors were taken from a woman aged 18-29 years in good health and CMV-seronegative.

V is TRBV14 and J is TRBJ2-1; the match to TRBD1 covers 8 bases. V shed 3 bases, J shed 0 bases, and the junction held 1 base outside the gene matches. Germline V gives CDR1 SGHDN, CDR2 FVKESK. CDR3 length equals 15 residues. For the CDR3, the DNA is TGTGCCAGCAGCCAGACAGGGGCCTCCTACAATGAGCAGTTCTTC. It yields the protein CASSQTGASYNEQFF.

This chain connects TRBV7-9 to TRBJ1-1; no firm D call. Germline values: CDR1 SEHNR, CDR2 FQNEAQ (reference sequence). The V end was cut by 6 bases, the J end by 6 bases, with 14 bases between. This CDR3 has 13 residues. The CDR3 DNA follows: TGTGCCAGCAGTCAGGTGGCTTTCGCTGAAGCTTTCTTT. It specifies CASSQVAFAEAFF.